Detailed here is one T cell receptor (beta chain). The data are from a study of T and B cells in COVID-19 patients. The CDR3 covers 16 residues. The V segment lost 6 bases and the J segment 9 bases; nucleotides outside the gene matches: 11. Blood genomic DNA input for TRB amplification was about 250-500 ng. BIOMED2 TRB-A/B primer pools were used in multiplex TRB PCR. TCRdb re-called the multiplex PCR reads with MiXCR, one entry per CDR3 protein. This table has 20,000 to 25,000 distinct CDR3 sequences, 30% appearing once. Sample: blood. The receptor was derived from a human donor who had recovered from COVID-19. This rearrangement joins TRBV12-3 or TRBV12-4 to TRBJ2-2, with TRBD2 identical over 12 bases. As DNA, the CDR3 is TGTGCCAGCAGATATAGACTAGCGGGGGCTTCTCGGGAGCTGTTTTTT. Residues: CASRYRLAGASRELFF.